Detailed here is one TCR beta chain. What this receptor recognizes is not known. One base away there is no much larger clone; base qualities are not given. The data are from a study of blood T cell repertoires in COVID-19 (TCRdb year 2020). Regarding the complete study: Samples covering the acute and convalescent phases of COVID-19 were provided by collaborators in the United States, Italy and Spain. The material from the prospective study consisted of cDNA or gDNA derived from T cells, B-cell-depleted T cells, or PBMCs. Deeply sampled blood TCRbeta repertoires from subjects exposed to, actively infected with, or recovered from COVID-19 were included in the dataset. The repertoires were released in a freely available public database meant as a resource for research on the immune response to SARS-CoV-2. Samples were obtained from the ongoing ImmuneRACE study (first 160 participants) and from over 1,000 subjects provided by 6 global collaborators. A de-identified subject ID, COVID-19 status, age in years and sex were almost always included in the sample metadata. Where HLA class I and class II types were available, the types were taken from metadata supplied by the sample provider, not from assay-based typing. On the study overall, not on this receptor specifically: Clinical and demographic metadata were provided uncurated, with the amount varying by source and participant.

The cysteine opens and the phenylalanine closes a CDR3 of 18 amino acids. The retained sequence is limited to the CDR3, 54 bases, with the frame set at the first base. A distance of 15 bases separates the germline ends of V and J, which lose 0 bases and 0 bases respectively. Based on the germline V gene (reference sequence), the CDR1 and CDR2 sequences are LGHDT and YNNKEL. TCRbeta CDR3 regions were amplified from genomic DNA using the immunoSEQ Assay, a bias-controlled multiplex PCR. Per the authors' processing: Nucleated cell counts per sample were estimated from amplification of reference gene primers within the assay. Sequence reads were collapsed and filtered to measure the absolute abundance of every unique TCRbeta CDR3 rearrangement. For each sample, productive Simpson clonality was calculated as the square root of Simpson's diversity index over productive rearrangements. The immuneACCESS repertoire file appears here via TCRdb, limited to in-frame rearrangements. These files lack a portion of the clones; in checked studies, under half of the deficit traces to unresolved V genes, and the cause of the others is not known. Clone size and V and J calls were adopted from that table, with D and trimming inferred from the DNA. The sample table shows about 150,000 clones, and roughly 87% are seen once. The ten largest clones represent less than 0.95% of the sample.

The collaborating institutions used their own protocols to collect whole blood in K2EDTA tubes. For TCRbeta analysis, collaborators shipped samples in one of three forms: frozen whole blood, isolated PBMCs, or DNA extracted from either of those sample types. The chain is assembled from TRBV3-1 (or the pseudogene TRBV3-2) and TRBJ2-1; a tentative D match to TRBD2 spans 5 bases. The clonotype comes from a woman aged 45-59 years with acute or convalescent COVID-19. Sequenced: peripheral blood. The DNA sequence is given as TGTGCCAGCAGCCAAGAACCTGGCCGGGGAAGCTCCTACAATGAGCAGTTCTTC. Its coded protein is CASSQEPGRGSSYNEQFF.